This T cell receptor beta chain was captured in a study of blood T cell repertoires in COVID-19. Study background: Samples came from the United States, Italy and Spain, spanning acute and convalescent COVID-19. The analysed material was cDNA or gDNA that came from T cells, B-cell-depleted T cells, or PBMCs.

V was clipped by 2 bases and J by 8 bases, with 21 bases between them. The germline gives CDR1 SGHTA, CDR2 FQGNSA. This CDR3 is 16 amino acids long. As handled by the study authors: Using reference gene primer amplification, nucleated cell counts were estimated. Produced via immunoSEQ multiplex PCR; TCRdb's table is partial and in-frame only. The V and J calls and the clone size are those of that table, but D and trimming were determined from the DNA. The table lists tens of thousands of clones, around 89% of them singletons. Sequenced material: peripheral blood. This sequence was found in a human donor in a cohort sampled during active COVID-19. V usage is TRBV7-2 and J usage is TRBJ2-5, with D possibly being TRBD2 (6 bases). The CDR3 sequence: CASSLLVVGGSATQYF. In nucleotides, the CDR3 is TGTGCCAGCAGCTTATTAGTTGTCGGGGGATCGGCCACCCAGTACTTC.